This T cell receptor (beta chain) was identified in a study of T cell changes during pregnancy in multiple sclerosis (dated by TCRdb to about 2019). A note on the overall study: Changes in the T cell repertoire over the course of pregnancy were examined in this study in women with multiple sclerosis.

With regard to this clone: It lacks a known antigen. Per-base quality was not reported, and no clone a single base away is much larger than it.

Receptor libraries were prepared by the immunoSEQ multiplex PCR assay. The table was pulled from immuneACCESS by TCRdb, which kept in-frame rearrangements only. Such tables lose some clones; where checked, under half of the loss comes from unresolved V genes, and the rest has no known cause. A total of roughly 110,000 clones appear in this sample, about 90% of them only once. The ten largest account for roughly 1.5% of the sample. The CDR3 runs 15 amino acids, cysteine and phenylalanine included. Left in the record is the CDR3 DNA by itself, 45 bases read in frame from the first base. The germline V gene sets CDR1 to SGHRS and CDR2 to YFSETQ. Cut back by 0 bases and 2 bases, the V and J ends lie 8 bases apart.

This receptor was obtained from a female donor with multiple sclerosis, enrolled in a pregnancy study. The input for sequencing was peripheral blood, taken before pregnancy. Recombination connected TRBV5-1 to TRBJ1-4; the D gene is possibly TRBD1, with 6 bases matching. The DNA is as follows: TGCGCCAGCAGCTTGGAACAGGGCACTAATGAAAAACTGTTTTTT. Protein translation: CASSLEQGTNEKLFF.